A single sample is the source of the 9 T cell receptor beta chains below, sequenced in a study of CD4+ T cells in melanoma. Sequencing was performed with immunoSEQ multiplex PCR; in TCRdb, only in-frame clones are kept and a portion is missing. The table shows 3,500 to 4,500 clones, with under 75% occurring only once. Sequences were obtained from cells from a culture (not recorded whether cultured in vitro). These receptors all stem from a human donor with melanoma.

This chain links TRBV6-5 with TRBJ2-7; no definite D call. CDR3 length equals 14 residues. CDR1 and CDR2 from the germline V gene are MNHEY and SVGAGI. V was pared by 2 bases and J by 6 bases, with 14 bases between. CDR3 nucleotides: TGTGCCAGCAGTTACACGGTGGGAACGGGCGAGCAGTACTTC. Protein product: CASSYTVGTGEQYF.

Here the CDR3 DNA reads TGTGCCAGCAGCTTGGATCTTATTCCTCGGTGGGAAAAACTGTTTTTT. Amino acid sequence: CASSLDLIPRWEKLFF. This chain connects TRBV5-5 to TRBJ1-4; no firm D call. This CDR3 has 16 residues. Germline values: CDR1 SGHKS, CDR2 YYEKEE (reference sequence). Trimming stripped 0 bases from V and 8 bases from J, with 17 bases between.

The chain links TRBV7-2 to TRBJ1-6; D perhaps matches TRBD1 (6 bases). Germline V gene data show CDR1 as SGHTA and CDR2 as FQGNSA. The germline V and J ends were trimmed by 1 base and 10 bases, with 11 bases remaining between them. The CDR3 length is 14 residues. The CDR3 DNA reads as TGTGCCAGCAGCTTAGTACAGGGCCGATCACCCCTCCACTTT. This sequence encodes CASSLVQGRSPLHF.

Details on this clone: Within the sample, other DNA sequences also encode this same CDR3. This sequence joins TRBV4-3 and TRBJ1-2; TRBD1 agrees at 7 bases. The length of the CDR3 is 14 residues. The germline V gene encodes CDR1 LGHNA and CDR2 YSLEER. The ends lost 0 bases at V and 4 bases at J; junction bases unmatched: 2. The CDR3 protein is CASSQDRGGYGYTF. CDR3 in DNA: TGCGCCAGCAGCCAAGACAGGGGGGGCTATGGCTACACCTTC.

CDR3 DNA: TGTGCCAGCAGCCAAGAGCGGGGACAGGGGGCAAACACCGGGGAGCTGTTTTTT. Protein: CASSQERGQGANTGELFF. This rearrangement joins TRBV3-1 (or the pseudogene TRBV3-2) to TRBJ2-2; 12 bases are a match to TRBD1. V dropped 0 bases and J dropped 2; count of bases not matched to a gene: 4. The germline gives CDR1 LGHDT, CDR2 YNNKEL (reference sequence). This CDR3 is built from 18 residues.

CDR3 residues: CASSGMDGSYNSPLHF. CDR3 nucleotides: TGTGCCAGCAGTGGTATGGACGGCTCCTATAATTCACCCCTCCACTTT. J is TRBJ1-6 and V is TRBV28; D gene ambiguous. The V gene's germline CDR1 is MDHEN and CDR2 SYDVKM. V was trimmed by 5 bases and J by 0 bases, leaving 11 bases between them. The CDR3 is 16 residues long.

This clone was seen only a few times. The rearrangement joins TRBV7-2 to TRBJ1-2; unclear D gene. Trimming left V 5 bases short and J 4 bases short, with 20 bases between. Germline V gene data show CDR1 as SGHTA and CDR2 as FQGNSA. The CDR3 is made up of 16 amino acids. The CDR3 bases are TGTGCCAGCAGCCCAGAGATAACAGTTGGGTTCTATGGCTACACCTTC. This sequence encodes CASSPEITVGFYGYTF. The complete variable domain, with remaining parts taken from reference TRBV7-2 and TRBJ1-2, reads GAGVSQSPSNKVTEKGKDVELRCDPISGHTALYWYRQSLGQGLEFLIYFQGNSAPDKSGLPSDRFSAERTGGSVSTLTIQRTQQEDSAVYLCASSPEITVGFYGYTFGSGTRLTVV.

The rearrangement uses TRBV15 and TRBJ2-7; 9 nucleotides line up with TRBD2. Unmatched junction bases numbered 12, after V lost 2 bases and J lost 4 bases. The CDR3 is 17 residues long. In germline, CDR1 is LNHNV, CDR2 YYDKDF (reference sequence). This CDR3 is CATSRRKGGGVEYEQYF. CDR3 in DNA: TGTGCCACCAGCAGACGCAAGGGCGGGGGGGTAGAGTACGAGCAGTACTTC.

The chain has TRBV2 and TRBJ2-3, with D uncertain. Germline lookup yields CDR1 SNHLY and CDR2 FYNNEI. This CDR3 comprises 12 residues. Trimming shortened V by 4 bases and J by 3 bases, and 5 bases separated the two germline ends. The DNA of the CDR3 is TGTGCCAGCAGTGGTGGGACAGATACGCAGTATTTT. Protein product: CASSGGTDTQYF.